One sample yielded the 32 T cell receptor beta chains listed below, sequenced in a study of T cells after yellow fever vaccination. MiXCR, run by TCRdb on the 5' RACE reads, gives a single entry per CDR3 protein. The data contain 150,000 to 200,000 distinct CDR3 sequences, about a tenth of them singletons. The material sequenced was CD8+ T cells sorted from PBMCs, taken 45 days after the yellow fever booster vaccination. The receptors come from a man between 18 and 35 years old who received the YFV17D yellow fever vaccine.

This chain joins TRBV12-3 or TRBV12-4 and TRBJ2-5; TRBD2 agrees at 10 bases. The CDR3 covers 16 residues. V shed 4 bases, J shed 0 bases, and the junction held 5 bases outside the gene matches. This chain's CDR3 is CASSYLAGVYQETQYF. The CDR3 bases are TGTGCCAGCAGTTACCTAGCGGGGGTGTACCAAGAGACCCAGTACTTC.

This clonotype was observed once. As DNA, the CDR3 is TGTGCCAGCAGTCCATCCCGGGCTCCCTACAATGAGCAGTTCTTC. Residues: CASSPSRAPYNEQFF. This chain joins TRBV6-1 and TRBJ2-1, with unresolved D. CDR1 and CDR2 from the germline V gene are MNHNS and SASEGT. V was clipped by 5 bases and J by 2 bases, with 13 bases between them. The CDR3 runs to 15 residues.

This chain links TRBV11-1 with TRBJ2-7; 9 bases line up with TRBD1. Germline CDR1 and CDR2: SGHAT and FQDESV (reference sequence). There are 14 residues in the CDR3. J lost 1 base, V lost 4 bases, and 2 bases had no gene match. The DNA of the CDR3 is TGTGCCAGCAGCTGGGGACAGGGTTCCTACGAGCAGTACTTC. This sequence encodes CASSWGQGSYEQYF.

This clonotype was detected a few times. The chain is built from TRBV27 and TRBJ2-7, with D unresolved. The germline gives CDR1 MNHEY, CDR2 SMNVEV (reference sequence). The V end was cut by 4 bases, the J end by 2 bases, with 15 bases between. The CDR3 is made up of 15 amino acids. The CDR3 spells CASSWHYGTTYEQYF. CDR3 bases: TGTGCCAGCAGTTGGCACTACGGCACCACCTACGAGCAGTACTTC.

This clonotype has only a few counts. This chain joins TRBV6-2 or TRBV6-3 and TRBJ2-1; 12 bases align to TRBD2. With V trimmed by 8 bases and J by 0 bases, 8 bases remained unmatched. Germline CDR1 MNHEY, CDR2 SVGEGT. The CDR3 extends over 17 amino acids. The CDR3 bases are TGTGCCAGCCATGGTACTAGCGGGGGGTCCTCCTACAATGAGCAGTTCTTC. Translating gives CASHGTSGGSSYNEQFF.

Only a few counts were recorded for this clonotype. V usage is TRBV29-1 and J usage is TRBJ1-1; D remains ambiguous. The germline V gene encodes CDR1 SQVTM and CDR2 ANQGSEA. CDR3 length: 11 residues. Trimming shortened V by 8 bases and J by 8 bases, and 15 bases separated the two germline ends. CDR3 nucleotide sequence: TGCAGCATTATCCTGTTGGCCGAAGCTTTCTTT. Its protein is CSIILLAEAFF.

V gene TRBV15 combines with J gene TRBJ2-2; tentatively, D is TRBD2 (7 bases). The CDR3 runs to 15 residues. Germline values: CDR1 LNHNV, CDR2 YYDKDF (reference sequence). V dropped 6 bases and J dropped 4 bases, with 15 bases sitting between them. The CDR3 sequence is CATRPRGGGTGELFF. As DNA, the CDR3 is TGTGCCACCAGGCCAAGGGGAGGGGGCACCGGGGAGCTGTTTTTT. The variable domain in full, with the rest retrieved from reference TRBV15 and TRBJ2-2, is DAMVIQNPRYQVTQFGKPVTLSCSQTLNHNVMYWYQQKSSQAPKLLFHYYDKDFNNEADTPDNFQSRRPNTSFCFLDIRSPGLGDTAMYLCATRPRGGGTGELFFGEGSRLTVL.

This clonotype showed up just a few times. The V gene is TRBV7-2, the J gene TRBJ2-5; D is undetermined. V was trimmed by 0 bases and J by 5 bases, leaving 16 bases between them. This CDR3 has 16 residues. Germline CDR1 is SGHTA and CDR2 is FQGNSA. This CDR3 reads CASSLADGRWPETQYF. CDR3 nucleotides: TGTGCCAGCAGCTTAGCGGATGGACGCTGGCCCGAGACCCAGTACTTC.

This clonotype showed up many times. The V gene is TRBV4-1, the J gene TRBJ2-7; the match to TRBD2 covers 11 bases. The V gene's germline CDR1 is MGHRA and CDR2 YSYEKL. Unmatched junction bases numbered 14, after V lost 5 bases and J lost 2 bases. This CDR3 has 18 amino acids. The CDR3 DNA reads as TGCGCCAGCAGCGTTCTCCCAACTAGCGGGGGTTTCCCCTACGAGCAGTACTTC. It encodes CASSVLPTSGGFPYEQYF.

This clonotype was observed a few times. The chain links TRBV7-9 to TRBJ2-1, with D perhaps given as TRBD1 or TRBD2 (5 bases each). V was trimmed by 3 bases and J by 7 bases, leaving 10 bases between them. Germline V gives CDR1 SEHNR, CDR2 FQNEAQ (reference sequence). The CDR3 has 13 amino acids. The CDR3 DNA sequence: TGTGCCAGCAGCTTGGGGGTATTGAATGAGCAGTTCTTC. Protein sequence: CASSLGVLNEQFF.

The CDR3 loop is CASSLGFNYGYTF. The CDR3 region has the DNA TGTGCCAGCAGCCTGGGCTTTAACTATGGCTACACCTTC. V gene TRBV14 combines with J gene TRBJ1-2; D not resolved. The V gene's germline CDR1 is SGHDN and CDR2 FVKESK. The CDR3 runs 13 residues. Trimming removed 4 bases from V and 1 base from J, with 7 bases in between. Variable domain in full (rest from reference TRBV14 and TRBJ1-2): EAGVTQFPSHSVIEKGQTVTLRCDPISGHDNLYWYRRVMGKEIKFLLHFVKESKQDESGMPNNRFLAERTGGTYSTLKVQPAELEDSGVYFCASSLGFNYGYTFGSGTRLTVV.

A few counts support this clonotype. DNA of the CDR3: TGTGCCAGCAGTCCGGGACAGGGGATCGAGGCTTTCTTT. This translates into CASSPGQGIEAFF. V and J are TRBV27 and TRBJ1-1, with 10 bases aligning to TRBD1. The J segment lost 11 bases and the V segment lost 5 bases, leaving 8 bases of the junction unmatched. The CDR3 totals 13 residues. Germline CDR1 and CDR2: MNHEY and SMNVEV (reference sequence).

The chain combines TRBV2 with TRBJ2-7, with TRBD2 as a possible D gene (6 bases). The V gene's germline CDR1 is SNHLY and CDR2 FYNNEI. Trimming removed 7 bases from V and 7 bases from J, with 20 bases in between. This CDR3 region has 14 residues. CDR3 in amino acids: CASIDSGGLREQYV. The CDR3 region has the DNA TGTGCCAGCATCGATAGCGGCGGACTACGGGAGCAGTACGTC.

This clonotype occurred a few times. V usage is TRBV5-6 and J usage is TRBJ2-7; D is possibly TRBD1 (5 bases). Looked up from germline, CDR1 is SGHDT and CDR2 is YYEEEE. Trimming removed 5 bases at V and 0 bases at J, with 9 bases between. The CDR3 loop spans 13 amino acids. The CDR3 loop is CASSSDTSYEQYV. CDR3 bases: TGTGCCAGCAGTTCGGACACCTCCTACGAGCAGTACGTC.

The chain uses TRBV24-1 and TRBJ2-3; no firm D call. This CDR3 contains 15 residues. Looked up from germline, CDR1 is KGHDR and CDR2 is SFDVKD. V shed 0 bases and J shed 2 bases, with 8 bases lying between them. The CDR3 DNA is TGTGCCACCAGTGATTTGACCGGGCTCACAGATACGCAGTATTTT. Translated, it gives CATSDLTGLTDTQYF.

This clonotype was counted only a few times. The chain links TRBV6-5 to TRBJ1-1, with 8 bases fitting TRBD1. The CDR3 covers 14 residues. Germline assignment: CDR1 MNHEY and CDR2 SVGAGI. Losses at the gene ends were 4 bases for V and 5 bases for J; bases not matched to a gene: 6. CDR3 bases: TGTGCCAGCAGTTTAGGACAGGGAGGGACTGAAGCTTTCTTT. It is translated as CASSLGQGGTEAFF.

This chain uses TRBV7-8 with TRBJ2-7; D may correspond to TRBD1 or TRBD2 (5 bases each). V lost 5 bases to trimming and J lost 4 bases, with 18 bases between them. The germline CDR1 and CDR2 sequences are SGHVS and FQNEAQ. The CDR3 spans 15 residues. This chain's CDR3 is CASSPEDGWGYEQYV. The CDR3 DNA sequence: TGTGCCAGCAGCCCCGAGGACGGCTGGGGGTACGAGCAGTACGTC.

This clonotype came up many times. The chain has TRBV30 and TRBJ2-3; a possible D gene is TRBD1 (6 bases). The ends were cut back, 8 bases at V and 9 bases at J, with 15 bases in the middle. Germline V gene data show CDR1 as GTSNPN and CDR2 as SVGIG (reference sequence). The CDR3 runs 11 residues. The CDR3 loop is CAGDTRRTQYF. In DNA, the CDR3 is TGTGCCGGGGACACCCGGCGGACGCAGTATTTT.

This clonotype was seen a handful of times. For the CDR3, the DNA is TGCAGTGCTAGTCTTTCCAAAGGGGGGTCTGGGGCCAACGTCCTGACTTTC. Protein sequence: CSASLSKGGSGANVLTF. This chain uses TRBV20-1 with TRBJ2-6; D may match TRBD1 or TRBD2 (6 bases each). The CDR3 is 17 residues long. Deletions cut 3 bases from V and 1 base from J, with 16 bases between. The germline gives CDR1 DFQATT, CDR2 SNEGSKA (reference sequence).

CDR3 DNA: TGTGCCAGCAGCTTAATAGCCGGAGATACGCAGTATTTT. Residues: CASSLIAGDTQYF. The gene calls are TRBV7-9 and TRBJ2-3; D gene unclear. The CDR3 length is 13 residues. Trimming took 2 bases from V and 5 from J, leaving 8 bases between them. Germline V gene sequence: CDR1 SEHNR, CDR2 FQNEAQ (reference sequence).

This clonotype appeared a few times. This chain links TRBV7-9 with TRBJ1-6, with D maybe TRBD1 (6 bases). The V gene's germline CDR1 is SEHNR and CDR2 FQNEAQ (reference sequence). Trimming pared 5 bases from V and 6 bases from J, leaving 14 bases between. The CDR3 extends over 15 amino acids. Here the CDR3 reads CASSNQGFGNSPLHF. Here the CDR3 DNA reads TGTGCCAGCAGCAACCAGGGGTTCGGTAATTCACCCCTCCACTTT.

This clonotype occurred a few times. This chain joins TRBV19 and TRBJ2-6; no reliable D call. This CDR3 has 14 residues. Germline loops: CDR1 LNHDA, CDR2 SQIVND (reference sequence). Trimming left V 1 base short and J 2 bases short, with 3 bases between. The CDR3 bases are TGTGCCAGTAGTATAGCGGCTGGGGCCAACGTCCTGACTTTC. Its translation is CASSIAAGANVLTF. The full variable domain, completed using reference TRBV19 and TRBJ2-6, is DGGITQSPKYLFRKEGQNVTLSCEQNLNHDAMYWYRQDPGQGLRLIYYSQIVNDFQKGDIAEGYSVSREKKESFPLTVTSAQKNPTAFYLCASSIAAGANVLTFGAGSRLTVL.

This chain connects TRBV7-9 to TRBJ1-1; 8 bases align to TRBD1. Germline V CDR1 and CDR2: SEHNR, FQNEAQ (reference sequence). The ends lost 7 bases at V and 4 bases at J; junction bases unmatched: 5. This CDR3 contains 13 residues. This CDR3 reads CASMRQGFTEAFF. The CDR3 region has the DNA TGTGCCAGCATGAGACAGGGGTTCACTGAAGCTTTCTTT.

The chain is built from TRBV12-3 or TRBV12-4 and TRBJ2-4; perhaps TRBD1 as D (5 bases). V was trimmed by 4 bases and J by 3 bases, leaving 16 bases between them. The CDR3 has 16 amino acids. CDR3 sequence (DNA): TGTGCCAGCAGTTGGGGTCAAGGGGCTGTCAAAAACATTCAGTACTTC. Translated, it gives CASSWGQGAVKNIQYF.

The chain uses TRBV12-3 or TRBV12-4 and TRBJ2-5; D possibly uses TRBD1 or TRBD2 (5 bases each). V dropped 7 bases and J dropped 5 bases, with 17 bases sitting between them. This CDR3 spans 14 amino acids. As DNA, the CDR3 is TGTGCCAGCACGGGTCTCGGGACCGTGGAGACCCAGTACTTC. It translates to CASTGLGTVETQYF.

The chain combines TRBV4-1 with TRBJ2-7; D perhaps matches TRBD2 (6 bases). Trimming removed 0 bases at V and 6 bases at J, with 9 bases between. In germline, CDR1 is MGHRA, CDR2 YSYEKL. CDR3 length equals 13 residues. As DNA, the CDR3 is TGCGCCAGCAGCCAAGATCGGGGGACCGAGCAGTACTTC. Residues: CASSQDRGTEQYF.

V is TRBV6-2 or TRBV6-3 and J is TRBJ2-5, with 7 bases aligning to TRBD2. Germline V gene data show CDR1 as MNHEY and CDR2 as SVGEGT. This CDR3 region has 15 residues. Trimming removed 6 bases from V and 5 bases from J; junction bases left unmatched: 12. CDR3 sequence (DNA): TGTGCCAGCAGCCGCGGGGGTTGGACGGGGGAGACCCAGTACTTC. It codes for CASSRGGWTGETQYF.

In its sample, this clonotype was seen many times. The CDR3 DNA follows: TGTGCCAGCAGCTTGGTCGGGGAGACCCAGTACTTC. Its translation: CASSLVGETQYF. The V call is TRBV11-2, the J call TRBJ2-5; D is uncertain. Germline values: CDR1 SGHAT, CDR2 FQNNGV. Trimming took off 3 bases at V and 5 bases at J, with 7 bases between the two ends. The CDR3 runs 12 residues.

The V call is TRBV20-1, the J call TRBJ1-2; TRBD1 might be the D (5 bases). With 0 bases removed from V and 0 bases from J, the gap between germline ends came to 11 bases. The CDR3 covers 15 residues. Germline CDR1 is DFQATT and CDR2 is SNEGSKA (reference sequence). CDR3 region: CSARDPETANYGYTF. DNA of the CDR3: TGCAGTGCTAGAGATCCGGAGACAGCTAACTATGGCTACACCTTC.

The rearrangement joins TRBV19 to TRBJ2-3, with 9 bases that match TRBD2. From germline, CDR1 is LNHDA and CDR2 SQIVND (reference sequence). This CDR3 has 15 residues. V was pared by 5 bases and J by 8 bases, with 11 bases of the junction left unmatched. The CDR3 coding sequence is TGTGCCAGTAGTCCCCGGGCGGGGGGGTCGAGTACGCAGTATTTT. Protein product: CASSPRAGGSSTQYF. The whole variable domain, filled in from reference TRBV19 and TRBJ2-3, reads DGGITQSPKYLFRKEGQNVTLSCEQNLNHDAMYWYRQDPGQGLRLIYYSQIVNDFQKGDIAEGYSVSREKKESFPLTVTSAQKNPTAFYLCASSPRAGGSSTQYFGPGTRLTVL.

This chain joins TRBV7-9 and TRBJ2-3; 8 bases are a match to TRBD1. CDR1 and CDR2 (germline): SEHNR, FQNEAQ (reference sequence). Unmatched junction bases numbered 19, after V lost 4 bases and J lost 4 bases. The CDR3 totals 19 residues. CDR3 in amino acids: CASSSTRGRHPVGADTQYF. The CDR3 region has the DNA TGTGCCAGCAGCTCAACCAGGGGGCGGCATCCCGTGGGGGCAGATACGCAGTATTTT. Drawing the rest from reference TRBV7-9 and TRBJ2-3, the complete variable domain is DTGVSQNPRHKITKRGQNVTFRCDPISEHNRLYWYRQTLGQGPEFLTYFQNEAQLEKSRLLSDRFSAERPKGSFSTLEIQRTEQGDSAMYLCASSSTRGRHPVGADTQYFGPGTRLTVL.

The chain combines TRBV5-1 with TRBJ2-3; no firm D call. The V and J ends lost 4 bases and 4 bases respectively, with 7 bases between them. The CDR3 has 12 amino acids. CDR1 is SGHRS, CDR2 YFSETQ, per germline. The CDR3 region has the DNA TGCGCCAGCAGCCTGACGGCAGATACGCAGTATTTT. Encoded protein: CASSLTADTQYF.